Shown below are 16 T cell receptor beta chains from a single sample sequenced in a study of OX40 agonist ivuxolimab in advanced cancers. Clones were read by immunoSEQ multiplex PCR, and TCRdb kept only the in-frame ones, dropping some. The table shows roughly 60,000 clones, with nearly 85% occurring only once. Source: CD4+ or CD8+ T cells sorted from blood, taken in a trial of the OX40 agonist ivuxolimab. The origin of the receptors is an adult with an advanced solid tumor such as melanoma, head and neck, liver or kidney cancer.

CDR3 in amino acids: CASSPSGRTNEKLFF. CDR3 coding DNA: TGTGCCAGCAGCCCCTCGGGGCGGACTAATGAAAAACTGTTTTTT. This chain connects TRBV7-2 to TRBJ1-4, with a weak D call TRBD1 (5 bases). This CDR3 region has 15 residues. Trimming left V 5 bases short and J 2 bases short, with 12 bases between. CDR1 and CDR2 (germline): SGHTA, FQGNSA.

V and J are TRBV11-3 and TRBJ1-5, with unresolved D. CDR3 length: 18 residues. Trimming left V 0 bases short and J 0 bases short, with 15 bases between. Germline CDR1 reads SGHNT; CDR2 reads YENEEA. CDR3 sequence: CASSLDPTFRHSNQPQHF. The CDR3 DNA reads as TGTGCCAGCAGCTTAGACCCTACGTTTAGGCATAGCAATCAGCCCCAGCATTTT. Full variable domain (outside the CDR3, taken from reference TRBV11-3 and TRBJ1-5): EAGVVQSPRYKIIEKKQPVAFWCNPISGHNTLYWYLQNLGQGPELLIRYENEEAVDDSQLPKDRFSAERLKGVDSTLKIQPAELGDSAVYLCASSLDPTFRHSNQPQHFGDGTRLSIL.

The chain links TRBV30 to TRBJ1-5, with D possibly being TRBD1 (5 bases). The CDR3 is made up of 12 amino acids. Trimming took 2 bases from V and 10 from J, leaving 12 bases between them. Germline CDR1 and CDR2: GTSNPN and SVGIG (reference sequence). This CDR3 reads CAWSNRDGPQHF. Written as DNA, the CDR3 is TGTGCCTGGAGTAACCGGGACGGCCCCCAGCATTTT.

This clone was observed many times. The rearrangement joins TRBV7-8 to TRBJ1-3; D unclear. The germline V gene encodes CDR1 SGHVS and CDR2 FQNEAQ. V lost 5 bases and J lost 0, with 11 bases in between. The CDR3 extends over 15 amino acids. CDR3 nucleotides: TGTGCCAGCAGCGCCCCGGAGGACTCTGGAAACACCATATATTTT. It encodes CASSAPEDSGNTIYF.

The CDR3 DNA is TGTGCCAGCAGCGGCGGGCGACTAGCGGGAAATAGGGAGACCCAGTACTTC. This translates into CASSGGRLAGNRETQYF. The chain links TRBV21-1 to TRBJ2-5; the D segment call TRBD2 is taken from the table without a DNA check. TRBV21-1 is annotated as a pseudogene. CDR3 size: 17 residues.

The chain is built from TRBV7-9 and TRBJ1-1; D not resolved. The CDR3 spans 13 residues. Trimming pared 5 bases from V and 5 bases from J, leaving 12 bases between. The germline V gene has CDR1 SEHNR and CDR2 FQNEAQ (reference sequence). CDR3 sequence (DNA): TGTGCCAGCAGCGCGGGGATGGGGACTGAAGCTTTCTTT. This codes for CASSAGMGTEAFF.

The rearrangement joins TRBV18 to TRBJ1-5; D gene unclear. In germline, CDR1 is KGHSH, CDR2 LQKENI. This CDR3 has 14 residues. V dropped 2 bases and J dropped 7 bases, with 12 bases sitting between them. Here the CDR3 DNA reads TGTGCCAGCTCACCAGGAGGTGGTTGGCAGCCCCAGCATTTT. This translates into CASSPGGGWQPQHF. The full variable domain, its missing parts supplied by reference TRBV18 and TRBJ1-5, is NAGVMQNPRHLVRRRGQEARLRCSPMKGHSHVYWYRQLPEEGLKFMVYLQKENIIDESGMPKERFSAEFPKEGPSILRIQQVVRGDSAAYFCASSPGGGWQPQHFGDGTRLSIL.

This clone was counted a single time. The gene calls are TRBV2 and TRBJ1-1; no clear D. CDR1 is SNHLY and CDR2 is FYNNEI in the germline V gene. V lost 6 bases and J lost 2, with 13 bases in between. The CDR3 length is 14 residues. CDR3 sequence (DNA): TGTGCCAGCAGGGTCGGATCCGTTAACACTGAAGCTTTCTTT. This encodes CASRVGSVNTEAFF.

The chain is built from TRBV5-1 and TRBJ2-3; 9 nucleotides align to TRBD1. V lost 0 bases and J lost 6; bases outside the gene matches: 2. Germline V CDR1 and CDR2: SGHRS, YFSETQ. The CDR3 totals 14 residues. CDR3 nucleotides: TGCGCCAGCAGCTTGGGACAGGGGGGCGATACGCAGTATTTT. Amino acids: CASSLGQGGDTQYF.

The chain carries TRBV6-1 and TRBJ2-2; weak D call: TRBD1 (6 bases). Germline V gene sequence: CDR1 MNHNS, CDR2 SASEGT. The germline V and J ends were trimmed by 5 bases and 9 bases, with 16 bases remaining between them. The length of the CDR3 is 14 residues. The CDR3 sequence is CASSYDRSNRELFF. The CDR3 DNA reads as TGTGCCAGCAGTTATGACAGGAGCAACCGGGAGCTGTTTTTT.

In DNA form, the CDR3 reads TGTGCCAGCAGCGTCATCGGGACAGGTAGGACTGAAGCTTTCTTT. Translated: CASSVIGTGRTEAFF. The chain uses TRBV7-9 and TRBJ1-1, with TRBD1 matching 8 bases. V dropped 5 bases and J dropped 5; count of bases not matched to a gene: 10. The germline CDR1 and CDR2 sequences are SEHNR and FQNEAQ (reference sequence). The CDR3 loop spans 15 amino acids.

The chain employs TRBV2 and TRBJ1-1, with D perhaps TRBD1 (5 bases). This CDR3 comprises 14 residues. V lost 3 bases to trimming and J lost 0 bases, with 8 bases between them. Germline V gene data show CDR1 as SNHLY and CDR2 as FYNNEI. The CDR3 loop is CASSDGGLNTEAFF. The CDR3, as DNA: TGTGCCAGCAGTGACGGGGGGTTGAACACTGAAGCTTTCTTT.

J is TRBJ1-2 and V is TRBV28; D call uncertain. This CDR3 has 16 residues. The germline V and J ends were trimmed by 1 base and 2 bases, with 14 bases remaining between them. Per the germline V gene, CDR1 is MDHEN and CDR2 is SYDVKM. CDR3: CASSLSPPARNYGYTF. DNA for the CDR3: TGTGCCAGCAGTTTATCCCCCCCAGCCAGGAACTATGGCTACACCTTC.

The CDR3 loop reads CAWRGSPYSGANVLTF. CDR3 sequence (DNA): TGTGCCTGGAGGGGGAGTCCGTACTCTGGGGCCAACGTCCTGACTTTC. This rearrangement joins TRBV30 to TRBJ2-6, with D perhaps TRBD2 (5 bases). CDR1 is GTSNPN and CDR2 is SVGIG in the germline V gene (reference sequence). The V end was cut by 3 bases, the J end by 0 bases, with 12 bases between. There are 16 residues in the CDR3.

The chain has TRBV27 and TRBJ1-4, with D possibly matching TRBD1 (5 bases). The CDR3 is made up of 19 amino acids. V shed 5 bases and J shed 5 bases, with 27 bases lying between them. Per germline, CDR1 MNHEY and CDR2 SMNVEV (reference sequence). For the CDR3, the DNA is TGTGCCAGCAGTCCCGGGTCAGGGCCGACTCAGGCCCTAAATGAAAAACTGTTTTTT. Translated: CASSPGSGPTQALNEKLFF.

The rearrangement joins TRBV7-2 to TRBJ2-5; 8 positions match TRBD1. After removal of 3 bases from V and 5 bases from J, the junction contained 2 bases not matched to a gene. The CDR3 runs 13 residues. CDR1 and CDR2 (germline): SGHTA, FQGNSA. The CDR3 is CASSLTGVETQYF. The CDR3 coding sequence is TGTGCCAGCAGCTTGACAGGGGTTGAGACCCAGTACTTC.